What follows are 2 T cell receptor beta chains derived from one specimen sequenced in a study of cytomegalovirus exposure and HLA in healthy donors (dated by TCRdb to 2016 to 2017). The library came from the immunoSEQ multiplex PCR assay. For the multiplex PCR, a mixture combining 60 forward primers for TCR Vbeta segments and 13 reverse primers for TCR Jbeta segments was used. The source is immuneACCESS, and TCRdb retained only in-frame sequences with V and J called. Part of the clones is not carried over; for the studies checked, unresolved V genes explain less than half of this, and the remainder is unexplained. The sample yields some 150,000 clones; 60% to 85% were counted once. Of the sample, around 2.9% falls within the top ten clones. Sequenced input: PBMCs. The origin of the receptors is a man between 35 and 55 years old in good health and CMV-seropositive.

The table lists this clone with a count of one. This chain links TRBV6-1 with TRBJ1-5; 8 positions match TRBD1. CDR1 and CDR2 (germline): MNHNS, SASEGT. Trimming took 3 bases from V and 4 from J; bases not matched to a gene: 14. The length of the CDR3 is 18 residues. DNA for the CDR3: TGTGCCAGCAGTGACCCCTCGAACCGGGACAGGATGAATCAGCCCCAGCATTTT. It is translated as CASSDPSNRDRMNQPQHF.

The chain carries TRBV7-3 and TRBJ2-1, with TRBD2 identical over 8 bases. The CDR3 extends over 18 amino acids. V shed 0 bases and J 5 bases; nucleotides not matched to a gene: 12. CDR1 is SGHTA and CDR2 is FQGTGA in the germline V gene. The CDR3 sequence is CASSLTDKGGRRNNEQFF. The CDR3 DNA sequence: TGTGCCAGCAGCTTAACGGACAAGGGCGGGAGGCGAAACAATGAGCAGTTCTTC.